This TCR beta chain was documented in a study of CD8 T cells in Susac syndrome. Patients with Susac syndrome met diagnostic criteria that were recently defined for definite or probable disease. A quantity of 0.5 to 1 ug RNA underwent reverse transcription using random hexamers. Amplification of TCR beta CDR3 was carried out by immunoSEQ multiplex PCR, which covered 54 Vbeta and 13 Jbeta segments. MiXCR was run by TCRdb on the immunoSEQ multiplex PCR reads, yielding one entry per CDR3 protein. The table records some 99,000 distinct CDR3 sequences, 85% to 95% of them present only once. This clonotype was found once. The antigen is not known. Whole-study findings and limits: The CD4+ T cell repertoires of Susac syndrome were found to show no clonal expansion. In its TCR sequencing and HLA analysis, the study acknowledged that the number of individuals was relatively small.

CDR3 length: 13 residues. Germline lookup yields CDR1 SNHLY and CDR2 FYNNEI. Trimming at V came to 6 bases and at J to 3 bases, leaving 5 bases not matched to a gene. The sequencing input was CD4+ T cells from PBMCs. The chain joins TRBV2 to TRBJ2-7, with 7 bases matching TRBD1. This receptor was obtained from a human donor with Susac syndrome. The CDR3 spells CASRFRGHYEQYF. For the CDR3, the DNA is TGTGCCAGCAGATTTAGGGGGCACTACGAGCAGTACTTC.